The 15 T cell receptor beta chains presented below share a single source sample, sequenced in a study of cytomegalovirus exposure and HLA in healthy donors (TCRdb year 2017). Library generation was performed with the immunoSEQ multiplex PCR assay. In its TCRdb copy, this immuneACCESS table keeps in-frame sequences only and misses some clones. Where compared with another copy, unresolved V genes explain less than half of these, and the others have no known cause. The sample table contains roughly 250,000 clones; only one count was recorded for 90% of them. The top ten clones comprise under 0.4% of the sample. Sequenced material: PBMCs. These receptors were obtained from a young woman in good health and CMV-seronegative.

The chain combines TRBV5-6 with TRBJ2-5, with 10 bases matching TRBD2. Germline lookup yields CDR1 SGHDT and CDR2 YYEEEE. CDR3 length equals 14 residues. J lost 7 bases, V lost 0 bases, and 3 bases had no gene match. CDR3: CASSLGSGGRTQYF. CDR3 in DNA: TGTGCCAGCAGCTTGGGTAGCGGGGGGAGGACCCAGTACTTC.

The count of this clone is one. The rearrangement joins TRBV20-1 to TRBJ1-6; maybe TRBD1 (6 bases). Germline CDR1 is DFQATT and CDR2 is SNEGSKA (reference sequence). Trimming took off 6 bases at V and 9 bases at J, with 9 bases between the two ends. The CDR3 has 11 residues. CDR3 sequence (DNA): TGCAGTGCCAGGGGAATTTCACCCCTCCACTTT. The encoded protein is CSARGISPLHF.

The V call is TRBV10-2, the J call TRBJ2-7; possible D gene TRBD1, 6 bases. V was pared by 1 base and J by 3 bases, with 7 bases between. Germline CDR1 is WSHSY and CDR2 is SAAADI. This CDR3 is 13 amino acids long. The CDR3 bases are TGCGCCAGCAGTGAGTGGGACATCTACGAGCAGTACGTC. This encodes CASSEWDIYEQYV.

This CDR3 reads CAISVTGTSGGPGELFF. The CDR3, as DNA: TGTGCCATCAGTGTCACTGGGACTAGCGGGGGCCCCGGGGAGCTGTTTTTT. The rearrangement uses TRBV10-3 and TRBJ2-2; TRBD2 matches at 14 bases. The CDR3 consists of 17 residues. Germline V gene lookup returns CDR1 ENHRY and CDR2 SYGVKD. The trim removed 4 bases at V and 6 bases at J, leaving 7 bases unmatched.

V gene TRBV7-9 combines with J gene TRBJ2-5; the match to TRBD1 covers 8 bases. Trimming at V came to 5 bases and at J to 7 bases, leaving 9 bases not matched to a gene. Per germline, CDR1 SEHNR and CDR2 FQNEAQ (reference sequence). CDR3 length equals 14 residues. The CDR3 reads CASSQTGALGTQYF. DNA for the CDR3: TGTGCCAGCAGCCAGACAGGGGCCTTAGGGACCCAGTACTTC.

The gene calls are TRBV5-1 and TRBJ1-4; tentative D call: TRBD1 (5 bases). CDR1 and CDR2 (germline): SGHRS, YFSETQ. V shed 6 bases and J shed 1 base, with 10 bases lying between them. There are 14 residues in the CDR3. The chain's CDR3 is CASTDGGTNEKLFF. The CDR3 nucleotides read TGCGCCAGCACCGACGGGGGAACTAATGAAAAACTGTTTTTT.

This clone was seen only a few times. This chain uses TRBV27 with TRBJ2-3; 8 nucleotides match TRBD2. Germline V CDR1 and CDR2: MNHEY, SMNVEV (reference sequence). The CDR3 loop spans 15 amino acids. J was trimmed by 7 bases and V by 6 bases; bases with no gene match: 12. The CDR3: CASRRGLTSGNTQYF. The DNA of the CDR3 is TGTGCCAGCAGGCGAGGGTTAACTAGCGGAAATACGCAGTATTTT.

The chain is built from TRBV4-1 and TRBJ1-3, with TRBD1 matching over 8 bases. V lost 4 bases, J lost 2 bases, and 4 bases stayed unmatched. This CDR3 is 15 amino acids long. The V gene's germline CDR1 is MGHRA and CDR2 YSYEKL. The CDR3 spells CASSLDRGTGNTIYF. The CDR3 region has the DNA TGCGCCAGCAGCCTCGACAGGGGCACTGGAAACACCATATATTTT.

There are a few counts of this clone. The V call is TRBV5-4, the J call TRBJ2-7, with 7 bases identical to TRBD1. The CDR3 runs 13 residues. Germline V CDR1 and CDR2: SGHNT, YYREEE (reference sequence). Germline trimming cut 3 bases from V and 2 bases from J; bases unmatched to any gene: 2. In DNA form, the CDR3 reads TGTGCCAGCAGCTACGGGACAGCCTACGAGCAGTACGTC. Its protein is CASSYGTAYEQYV.

This chain uses TRBV2 with TRBJ2-5; TRBD1 agrees at 11 bases. V trimming: 6 bases; J trimming: 4 bases; junction bases outside the gene matches: 7. From germline, CDR1 is SNHLY and CDR2 FYNNEI. The CDR3 runs 15 residues. The CDR3 DNA reads TGTGCCAGCAGGGAGGGACAGGGGGTTCCAGAGACCCAGTACTTC. Translated, it gives CASREGQGVPETQYF.

The genes are TRBV9 and TRBJ1-1; D remains ambiguous. The CDR3 covers 12 residues. Germline CDR1 SGDLS, CDR2 YYNGEE. V was clipped by 0 bases and J by 6 bases, with 6 bases between them. The CDR3 reads CASSVETAEAFF. In DNA form, the CDR3 reads TGTGCCAGCAGCGTAGAAACAGCTGAAGCTTTCTTT.

V usage is TRBV27 and J usage is TRBJ1-1; D remains ambiguous. Germline CDR1 MNHEY, CDR2 SMNVEV (reference sequence). V was cut by 4 bases and J by 3 bases, with 15 bases left in between. The length of the CDR3 is 15 residues. The CDR3 sequence is CASSSTQTVDTEAFF. DNA for the CDR3: TGTGCCAGCAGTTCAACCCAAACAGTGGACACTGAAGCTTTCTTT.

The V and J genes are TRBV7-2 and TRBJ2-2; TRBD1 matches at 7 bases. The V gene's germline CDR1 is SGHTA and CDR2 FQGNSA. The CDR3 is made up of 16 amino acids. The J segment lost 5 bases and the V segment lost 1 base, leaving 7 bases of the junction unmatched. CDR3 sequence reads: CASSLGGGADTGELFF. The CDR3 DNA is TGTGCCAGCAGCTTAGGAGGGGGCGCAGATACCGGGGAGCTGTTTTTT.

The rearrangement joins TRBV7-8 to TRBJ1-1; the D is unclear. The CDR3 loop spans 12 amino acids. Between the trimmed V and J ends, which lost 4 bases and 3 bases, there was a span of 6 bases. Germline-derived CDR1 and CDR2 are SGHVS and FQNEAQ. The CDR3 is CASSSSYTEAFF. The CDR3 DNA is TGTGCCAGCAGCTCCTCTTACACTGAAGCTTTCTTT.

This clone showed up just once. The chain recombines TRBV12-5 with TRBJ1-2, with 8 bases fitting TRBD1. V trimming: 2 bases; J trimming: 5 bases; junction bases outside the gene matches: 4. Germline V gene sequence: CDR1 LGHNT, CDR2 FRNRAP. The length of the CDR3 is 14 residues. The CDR3 nucleotides read TGTGCTAGTGGTTTGACAGGGGGGGAATATGGCTACACCTTC. Its translation is CASGLTGGEYGYTF.